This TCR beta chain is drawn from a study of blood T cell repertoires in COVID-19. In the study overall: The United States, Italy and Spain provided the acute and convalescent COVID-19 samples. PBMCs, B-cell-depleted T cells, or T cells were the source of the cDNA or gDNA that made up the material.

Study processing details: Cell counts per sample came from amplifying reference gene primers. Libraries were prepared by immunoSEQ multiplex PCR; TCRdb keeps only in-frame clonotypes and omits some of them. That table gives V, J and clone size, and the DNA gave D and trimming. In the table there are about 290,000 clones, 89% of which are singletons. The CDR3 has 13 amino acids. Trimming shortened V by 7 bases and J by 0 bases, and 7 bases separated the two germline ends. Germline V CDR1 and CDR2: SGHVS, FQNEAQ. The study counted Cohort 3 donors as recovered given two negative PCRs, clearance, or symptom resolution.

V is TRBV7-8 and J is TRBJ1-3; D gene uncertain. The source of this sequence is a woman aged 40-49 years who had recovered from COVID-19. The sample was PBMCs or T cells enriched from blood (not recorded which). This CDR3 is CASTKSSGNTIYF. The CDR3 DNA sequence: TGTGCCAGCACGAAGAGCTCTGGAAACACCATATATTTT. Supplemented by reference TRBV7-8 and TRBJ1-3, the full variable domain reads GAGVSQSPRYKVAKRGQDVALRCDPISGHVSLFWYQQALGQGPEFLTYFQNEAQLDKSGLPSDRFFAERPEGSVSTLKIQRTQQEDSAVYLCASTKSSGNTIYFGEGSWLTVV.